The 12 T cell receptor beta chains in this list originate from one sample, sequenced in a study of metastatic and nonmetastatic thyroid tumors (dated by TCRdb to the early 2020s). The protocol used for the library was PCR. Sequenced using an Illumina HiSeq 4000. TCRdb cleaned the public reads at Q25 with fastp, built clones with MiXCR and kept in-frame beta chains. The sample contains fewer than 25,000 clones, roughly 15% of them found a single time. Of the sample, under 11% falls within the top ten clones. No treatment had been received by any patient before thyroid surgery. The sequenced sample consisted of tumor tissue. The receptor set was obtained from a female donor with papillary thyroid cancer or a benign thyroid nodule (not recorded which). Some clones in this sample may be carry-over from other donors' samples.

This chain uses TRBV7-9 with TRBJ1-2, with TRBD1 matching 8 bases. V shed 6 bases, J shed 8 bases, and the junction held 14 bases outside the gene matches. Germline V gene data show CDR1 as SEHNR and CDR2 as FQNEAQ (reference sequence). CDR3 size: 15 residues. The CDR3 nucleotides read TGTGCCAGCAGTAACCAGATGACAGGGGCGGGCGGCTACACCTTC. This translates into CASSNQMTGAGGYTF.

This clone was recorded many times. The chain joins TRBV6-6 to TRBJ1-1, with unresolved D. Germline V gives CDR1 MNHNY, CDR2 SVGAGI (reference sequence). The CDR3 spans 15 residues. V was clipped by 0 bases and J by 1 base, with 9 bases between them. This chain's CDR3 is CASSYSRWGNTEAFF. The CDR3, as DNA: TGTGCCAGCAGTTACTCACGTTGGGGGAACACTGAAGCTTTCTTT.

The gene calls are TRBV10-2 and TRBJ2-7; D gene uncertain. Germline V gene lookup returns CDR1 WSHSY and CDR2 SAAADI. The CDR3 totals 15 residues. Trimming shortened V by 7 bases and J by 2 bases, and 18 bases separated the two germline ends. In DNA, the CDR3 is TGCGCCAGCATAGAACTCTCCGGGTCGACCTACGAGCAGTACTTC. It yields the protein CASIELSGSTYEQYF.

This clone came up many times. J is TRBJ2-1 and V is TRBV11-2; a possible D gene is TRBD2 (5 bases). Germline CDR1 and CDR2: SGHAT and FQNNGV. V lost 3 bases and J 11 bases, leaving 11 bases between the germline ends. This CDR3 has 12 residues. Written as DNA, the CDR3 is TGTGCCAGCAGCTTTGATCACGGGAAGCAGTTCTTC. Translated, it gives CASSFDHGKQFF.

In its sample, this clone ranks as large. The CDR3 region has the DNA TGTGCCAGCAGTAACTCCTACGAGCAGTACTTC. Translation: CASSNSYEQYF. The chain joins TRBV2 to TRBJ2-7; D unclear. The CDR3 consists of 11 residues. Trimming removed 5 bases from V and 0 bases from J, with 2 bases in between. CDR1 and CDR2 (germline): SNHLY, FYNNEI.

This clone was observed at least ten times. The chain joins TRBV20-1 to TRBJ2-3; D unresolved. The germline gives CDR1 DFQATT, CDR2 SNEGSKA (reference sequence). Between the trimmed V and J ends, which lost 3 bases and 5 bases, there was a span of 6 bases. CDR3 length: 11 residues. CDR3 residues: CSASHIDTQYF. The CDR3 nucleotides read TGCAGTGCTAGCCACATAGATACGCAGTATTTT.

Ten or more counts support this clone. The V gene is TRBV24-1, the J gene TRBJ1-5, with D possibly TRBD1 on 5 matching bases. The CDR3 is 13 amino acids. Germline V gene lookup returns CDR1 KGHDR and CDR2 SFDVKD. V was shortened by 4 bases and J by 4 bases, with 7 bases between the two germline ends. The DNA of the CDR3 is TGTGCCACCAGTGAACAGGTGAATCAGCCCCAGCATTTT. Amino acid sequence: CATSEQVNQPQHF.

This clone was detected ten times or more. The rearrangement links TRBV28 to TRBJ2-1; 10 bases are a match to TRBD2. The V gene end was trimmed by 5 bases and the J gene end by 10 bases; junction bases not matched to a gene: 11. The CDR3 length is 15 residues. CDR1 MDHEN and CDR2 SYDVKM come from the germline V gene. Here the CDR3 DNA reads TGTGCCAGCAGTCTTACGTCTAGCGGGGGTGGAGAGCAGTTCTTC. Residues: CASSLTSSGGGEQFF.

In its sample, this clone was seen many times. V and J are TRBV7-8 and TRBJ2-3; 11 bases are shared with TRBD2. V was pared by 3 bases and J by 4 bases, with 3 bases of the junction left unmatched. This CDR3 comprises 15 residues. From germline, CDR1 is SGHVS and CDR2 FQNEAQ. The CDR3 DNA reads TGTGCCAGCAGCTTTAGCGGGGGGGCCCCAGATACGCAGTATTTT. Translating it yields CASSFSGGAPDTQYF. Full variable domain (remainder filled in from reference TRBV7-8 and TRBJ2-3): GAGVSQSPRYKVAKRGQDVALRCDPISGHVSLFWYQQALGQGPEFLTYFQNEAQLDKSGLPSDRFFAERPEGSVSTLKIQRTQQEDSAVYLCASSFSGGAPDTQYFGPGTRLTVL.

This clone was seen only a few times. The V call is TRBV2, the J call TRBJ1-1; D remains unclear. Looked up from germline, CDR1 is SNHLY and CDR2 is FYNNEI. The CDR3 loop spans 12 amino acids. V was cut by 2 bases and J by 11 bases, with 12 bases left in between. The CDR3 DNA sequence: TGTGCCAGCAGTGAACCCCCGGAGAGCGCTTTCTTT. Translated: CASSEPPESAFF.

This clone showed up many times. The rearrangement uses TRBV20-1 and TRBJ1-2; D uncertain. Germline values: CDR1 DFQATT, CDR2 SNEGSKA (reference sequence). Trimming pared 0 bases from V and 1 base from J, leaving 6 bases between. The CDR3 has 13 amino acids. This chain's CDR3 is CSARDRFNYGYTF. The CDR3 coding sequence is TGCAGTGCTAGAGACAGGTTTAACTATGGCTACACCTTC.

Judged by abundance, this clone is medium-sized. The chain employs TRBV12-3 or TRBV12-4 and TRBJ1-6; no definite D call. There are 12 residues in the CDR3. V was pared by 5 bases and J by 8 bases, with 7 bases between. The CDR3 loop is CASSQSYSPLHF. As DNA, the CDR3 is TGTGCCAGCAGTCAGAGTTATTCACCCCTCCACTTT.